This T cell receptor beta chain derives from a study of blood T cell repertoires in COVID-19. Across the whole study: There were acute and convalescent COVID-19 samples, and they came from the United States, Italy and Spain. PBMCs, B-cell-depleted T cells, or T cells were the source of the cDNA or gDNA that made up the material.

In the authors' workflow: Reference gene primers were amplified, and this amplification served to estimate nucleated cell counts. TCRdb keeps only in-frame clones here, not all; method: immunoSEQ multiplex PCR. V and J calls and clone size are copied from that table; D and trimming were computed from the DNA. Altogether under 250,000 clones are present, around 83% being singletons, with the ten largest covering approximately 2%. Germline CDR1 reads SGDLS; CDR2 reads YYNGEE. V lost 3 bases, J lost 8 bases, and 9 bases stayed unmatched. The CDR3 is 15 amino acids. This sequence joins TRBV9 and TRBJ2-2; 8 nucleotides line up with TRBD2. This sequence originates from a man aged 25 to 40 who had recovered from COVID-19. The sample taken for sequencing was peripheral blood. Written as DNA, the CDR3 is TGTGCCAGCAGCGAGGTAGCGGGGCCGGGAGGGGAGCTGTTTTTT. Translation: CASSEVAGPGGELFF.